One sample yielded the 15 T cell receptor beta chains listed below, sequenced in a study of T cell changes during pregnancy in multiple sclerosis. TCRdb's table, derived via immunoSEQ multiplex PCR, lists solely in-frame clones and lacks some. Here the sample spans 30,000 or so clones, roughly nine tenths being singletons. The material was CD8+ T cells from peripheral blood mononuclear cells, obtained in the first trimester of pregnancy. All receptors come from a female donor with multiple sclerosis, enrolled in a pregnancy study.

This rearrangement joins TRBV5-1 to TRBJ2-3, with 9 nucleotides matching TRBD2. CDR3 length: 17 residues. The germline V gene has CDR1 SGHRS and CDR2 YFSETQ. J gave up 2 bases and V 2 bases, and 9 bases lay outside the gene matches. DNA for the CDR3: TGCGCCAGCAGCTTCGACTCTAGCGGGACCAACACAGATACGCAGTATTTT. Its translation: CASSFDSSGTNTDTQYF.

This clone has only one observation. The chain carries TRBV19 and TRBJ2-1; 9 bases map to TRBD2. The CDR3 extends over 17 amino acids. V lost 5 bases and J lost 3; bases outside the gene matches: 11. Germline V gene sequence: CDR1 LNHDA, CDR2 SQIVND (reference sequence). CDR3 loop: CASSVGGSGRVYNEQFF. CDR3 in DNA: TGTGCCAGTAGTGTTGGCGGTAGCGGGAGAGTCTACAATGAGCAGTTCTTC.

V usage is TRBV9 and J usage is TRBJ2-7, with D possibly TRBD2 on 5 matching bases. The ends were cut back, 0 bases at V and 3 bases at J, with 7 bases in the middle. From germline, CDR1 is SGDLS and CDR2 YYNGEE. There are 13 residues in the CDR3. The chain's CDR3 is CASSVGSDYEQYF. CDR3 in DNA: TGTGCCAGCAGCGTAGGTAGCGACTACGAGCAGTACTTC.

Details on this clone: The sample has other DNA sequences that encode this CDR3 too. The chain joins TRBV23-1 to TRBJ1-3; TRBD1 aligns across 7 bases. TRBV23-1 is assigned to the ORF class and has an uncertain function. Germline trimming cut 6 bases from V and 3 bases from J; bases unmatched to any gene: 8. The CDR3 sequence is 15 residues long. As DNA, the CDR3 is TGCGCCAGCAGCCCCAGACAGGGATTTGGAAACACCATATATTTT. It specifies CASSPRQGFGNTIYF.

The chain combines TRBV6-1 with TRBJ2-1, with D tentatively TRBD1 (5 bases). Per the germline V gene, CDR1 is MNHNS and CDR2 is SASEGT. The CDR3 length is 15 residues. The V gene lost 8 bases and the J gene lost 0 bases, with 14 bases spanning the gap. The CDR3 loop is CASRSDRASYNEQFF. DNA for the CDR3: TGTGCCAGCCGTTCCGACAGAGCCTCCTACAATGAGCAGTTCTTC.

V gene TRBV5-6 combines with J gene TRBJ2-7; 8 bases map to TRBD1. Unmatched junction bases numbered 7, after V lost 3 bases and J lost 2 bases. Germline CDR1 is SGHDT and CDR2 is YYEEEE. The CDR3 totals 15 residues. The CDR3 here is CASSSDRGLPYEQYF. The CDR3 DNA sequence: TGTGCCAGCAGCTCCGACAGGGGCCTCCCCTACGAGCAGTACTTC.

This rearrangement joins TRBV29-1 to TRBJ2-1, with 7 bases that match TRBD2. This CDR3 has 16 residues. Germline trimming cut 2 bases from V and 8 bases from J; bases unmatched to any gene: 15. Germline V gene sequence: CDR1 SQVTM, CDR2 ANQGSEA. For the CDR3, the DNA is TGCAGCGTTGAATCGGGGAGGGCCATAACGACCCATGAGCAGTTCTTC. This translates into CSVESGRAITTHEQFF.

The chain couples TRBV27 to TRBJ2-7, with 7 bases lining up with TRBD1. V trimming: 5 bases; J trimming: 2 bases; junction bases outside the gene matches: 3. From germline, CDR1 is MNHEY and CDR2 SMNVEV (reference sequence). CDR3 length equals 13 residues. The CDR3 DNA reads as TGTGCCAGCAGTACAGGGGACCCCTACGAGCAGTACTTC. Translation: CASSTGDPYEQYF.

The genes are TRBV9 and TRBJ1-1; D gene uncertain. CDR3 size: 13 residues. CDR1 is SGDLS and CDR2 is YYNGEE in the germline V gene. Trimming took 2 bases from V and 7 from J, leaving 12 bases between them. The CDR3 sequence is CASSVGVFNEAFF. The CDR3 DNA follows: TGTGCCAGCAGCGTGGGCGTGTTTAATGAAGCTTTCTTT.

The J gene is TRBJ1-1, the V gene TRBV7-3; D perhaps matches TRBD1 (6 bases). The CDR3 runs 13 residues. Germline V gene sequence: CDR1 SGHTA, CDR2 FQGTGA. V lost 4 bases, J lost 4 bases, and 10 bases lay in between. The CDR3 DNA reads as TGTGCCAGCAGCTCAAACAGGGTCACTGAAGCTTTCTTT. Translated, it gives CASSSNRVTEAFF.

This clone appeared once. The chain has TRBV7-9 and TRBJ2-3, with 7 bases that match TRBD2. CDR1 and CDR2 from the germline V gene are SEHNR and FQNEAQ (reference sequence). The CDR3 runs 15 residues. V lost 2 bases and J lost 1; bases outside the gene matches: 3. The CDR3 DNA reads as TGTGCCAGCAGCTTACTACTAGCGCGCACAGATACGCAGTATTTT. As protein: CASSLLLARTDTQYF.

V usage is TRBV27 and J usage is TRBJ2-7; 7 bases match TRBD1. The CDR3 has 14 amino acids. J was trimmed by 4 bases and V by 5 bases; bases with no gene match: 8. Germline CDR1 reads MNHEY; CDR2 reads SMNVEV (reference sequence). The CDR3 coding sequence is TGTGCCAGCAGTCCCACAGGGGTAGGGTACGAGCAGTACTTC. Its translation is CASSPTGVGYEQYF.

The CDR3 nucleotides are TGTGCCAGTACCAACCTAATCGACAGGGTGTATGGCTACACCTTC. Translated, it gives CASTNLIDRVYGYTF. The rearrangement joins TRBV19 to TRBJ1-2; 7 nucleotides match TRBD1. CDR1 is LNHDA and CDR2 is SQIVND in the germline V gene (reference sequence). Trimming took 7 bases from V and 5 from J; bases not matched to a gene: 13. This CDR3 region has 15 residues.

Worth noting for this clone: This sample also contains other DNA sequences that code for the same CDR3. J is TRBJ1-4 and V is TRBV25-1, with 8 bases identical to TRBD1. The J segment lost 6 bases and the V segment lost 2 bases, leaving 11 bases of the junction unmatched. Germline CDR1 and CDR2: MGHDK and SYGVNS. The CDR3 length is 17 residues. CDR3 in DNA: TGTGCCAGCAGTGAACCAGGGGGCTTAAAGGTTGATGAAAAACTGTTTTTT. Translating it yields CASSEPGGLKVDEKLFF.

This clone has more than one count but fewer than ten. The chain combines TRBV7-2 with TRBJ1-2; D perhaps matches TRBD1 (5 bases). V was shortened by 4 bases and J by 4 bases, with 16 bases between the two germline ends. The CDR3 extends over 15 amino acids. Germline lookup yields CDR1 SGHTA and CDR2 FQGNSA. CDR3 coding DNA: TGTGCCAGCAGCTCGACTTCAGGGTCCGGCTATGGCTACACCTTC. It translates to CASSSTSGSGYGYTF.